This is a list of T cell receptor beta chains from one sample in a study of response to subunit inactivated influenza vaccine. TCRdb reprocessed the RT-PCR reads via MiXCR and lists one record per CDR3 protein. Of around 600,000 distinct CDR3 sequences listed, approximately 10% are singletons. The same sample was also studied in work on T cells expressing NK-cell markers.

The sequencing here drew on PBMCs from blood, taken on the day of vaccination. The receptors were gathered from a man aged 50-59 years who received an inactivated influenza vaccine. Both conserved end residues are part of each CDR3. The listing skips clone size in some rows; elsewhere it reads once, few, many or a size class.

len,abundance,v_gene,j_gene,CDR3aa
14,once,TRBV24-1,TRBJ2-7,CATSDGQGGDEQYF
14,-,TRBV10-3,TRBJ2-1,CAISLQLVGDEQFF
15,few,TRBV11-2,TRBJ2-1,CASSLEVGGYNEQFF
19,-,TRBV4-2,TRBJ2-3,CASSHDRWPGQKFTDTQYF
17,few,TRBV15,TRBJ2-1,CATSREMYPSGHNEQFF
14,-,TRBV7-2,TRBJ2-4,CASSWDIVKNIQYF
17,few,TRBV4-3,TRBJ2-1,CASSQALGARGYNEQFF
15,few,TRBV30,TRBJ1-5,CAWSTGTGADQPQHF
16,few,TRBV20-1,TRBJ2-2,CSARDRAGGNTGELFF
13,-,TRBV2,TRBJ2-1,CASKSSGYNEQFF
16,many,TRBV9,TRBJ2-3,CASSVGTSGFTDTQYF
17,few,TRBV20-1,TRBJ1-6,CSARVSDRGSNNSPLHF
13,-,TRBV20-1,TRBJ1-1,CSAQAQTGTEAFF
14,few,TRBV5-1,TRBJ2-2,CASSFTLGAGELFF
15,few,TRBV20-1,TRBJ1-5,CSAGVRGIGNQPQHF
15,-,TRBV19,TRBJ2-3,CASRSASGVTDTQYF
12,few,TRBV20-1,TRBJ2-5,CSANRDTETQYF
17,few,TRBV10-2,TRBJ2-3,CASSNTATGRRTDTQYF
12,few,TRBV5-5,TRBJ2-5,CASSLDRAAQYF
15,-,TRBV5-1,TRBJ2-5,CASSTGGAGQETQYF
14,-,TRBV29-1,TRBJ2-5,CSVEFLAGGETQHF
18,many,TRBV4-3,TRBJ2-3,CASSQEFFSGGATDTQYF
13,few,TRBV6-2/TRBV6-3,TRBJ2-6,CASHRAGANVLTF
11,many,TRBV12-3/TRBV12-4,TRBJ1-1,CATTGTAEAFF
15,few,TRBV7-2,TRBJ1-3,CASSLARSSGNTIYF